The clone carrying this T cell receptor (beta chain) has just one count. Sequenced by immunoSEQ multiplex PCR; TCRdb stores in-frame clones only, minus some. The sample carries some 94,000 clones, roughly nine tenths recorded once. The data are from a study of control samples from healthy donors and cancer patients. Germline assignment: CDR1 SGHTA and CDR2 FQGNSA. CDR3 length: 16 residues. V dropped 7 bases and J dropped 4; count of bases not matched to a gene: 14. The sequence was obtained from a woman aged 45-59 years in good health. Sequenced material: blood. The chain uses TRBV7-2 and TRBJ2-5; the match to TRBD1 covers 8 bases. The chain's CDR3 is CASMLTGANRGETQYF. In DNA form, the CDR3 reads TGTGCCAGCATGCTGACAGGGGCCAACCGTGGAGAGACCCAGTACTTC.